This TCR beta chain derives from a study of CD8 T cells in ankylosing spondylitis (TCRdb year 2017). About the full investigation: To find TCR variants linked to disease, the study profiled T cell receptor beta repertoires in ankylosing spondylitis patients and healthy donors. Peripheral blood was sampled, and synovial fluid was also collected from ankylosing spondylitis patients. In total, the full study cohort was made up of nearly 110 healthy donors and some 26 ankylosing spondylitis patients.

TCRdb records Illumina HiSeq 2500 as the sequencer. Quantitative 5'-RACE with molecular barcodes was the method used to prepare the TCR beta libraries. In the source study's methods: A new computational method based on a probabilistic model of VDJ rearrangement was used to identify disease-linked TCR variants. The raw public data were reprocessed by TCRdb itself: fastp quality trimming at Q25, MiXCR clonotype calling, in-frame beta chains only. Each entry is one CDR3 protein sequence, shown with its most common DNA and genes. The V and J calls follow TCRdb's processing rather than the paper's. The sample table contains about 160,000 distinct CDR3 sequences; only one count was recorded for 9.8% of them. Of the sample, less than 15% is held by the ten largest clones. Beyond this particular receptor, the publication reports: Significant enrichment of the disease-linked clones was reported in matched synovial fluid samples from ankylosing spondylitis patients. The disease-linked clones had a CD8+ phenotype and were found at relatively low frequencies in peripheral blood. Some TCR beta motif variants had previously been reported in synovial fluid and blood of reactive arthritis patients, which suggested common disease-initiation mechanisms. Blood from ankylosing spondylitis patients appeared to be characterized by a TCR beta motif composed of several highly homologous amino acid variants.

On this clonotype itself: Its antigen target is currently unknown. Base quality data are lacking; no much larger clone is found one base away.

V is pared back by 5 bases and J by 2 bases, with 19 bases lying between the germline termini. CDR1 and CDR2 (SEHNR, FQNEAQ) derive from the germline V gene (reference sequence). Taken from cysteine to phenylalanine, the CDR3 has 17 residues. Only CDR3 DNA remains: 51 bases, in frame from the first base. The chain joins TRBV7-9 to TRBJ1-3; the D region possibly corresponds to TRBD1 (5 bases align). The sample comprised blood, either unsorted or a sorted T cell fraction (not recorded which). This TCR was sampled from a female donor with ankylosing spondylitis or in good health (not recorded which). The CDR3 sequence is CASSLGWGRGTGNTIYF. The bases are TGTGCCAGCAGCCTAGGCTGGGGAAGGGGTACTGGAAACACCATATATTTT.